This TCR beta chain was obtained from a study of blood T cell repertoires in COVID-19. Per the original data handling: Estimates of nucleated cell counts were drawn from the amplification of reference gene primers. Clones were read by immunoSEQ multiplex PCR, and TCRdb kept only the in-frame ones, dropping some. Clonal size and the V and J genes are those of that table, whereas D and trimming came from the DNA. The sample carries approximately 140,000 clones, over 60% recorded once. Trimming removed 4 bases at V and 1 base at J, with 6 bases between. The length of the CDR3 is 13 residues. CDR1 and CDR2 (germline): LNHDA, SQIVND (reference sequence). This clone was observed at least ten times. Other nucleotide sequences in the sample specify the same CDR3.

This TCR derives from a man aged 50-60 years with acute or convalescent COVID-19. Sample: peripheral blood. The chain joins TRBV19 to TRBJ2-3, with a tentative D call TRBD2 (5 bases). Here the CDR3 reads CASSRTGTDTQYF. The CDR3 DNA is TGTGCCAGTAGTAGGACTGGCACAGATACGCAGTATTTT. The full variable domain, in which reference TRBV19 and TRBJ2-3 provide the parts outside the CDR3, is DGGITQSPKYLFRKEGQNVTLSCEQNLNHDAMYWYRQDPGQGLRLIYYSQIVNDFQKGDIAEGYSVSREKKESFPLTVTSAQKNPTAFYLCASSRTGTDTQYFGPGTRLTVL.